The present T cell receptor (beta chain) was sequenced within a study of T-cell memory formation after mild COVID-19. Background on the study: Each donor largely had its own TCR clusters.

The CDR3 is 13 amino acids. V was shortened by 4 bases and J by 7 bases, with 13 bases between the two germline ends. CDR1 is MGHRA, CDR2 YSYEKL, per germline. MiXCR, run by TCRdb on the 5' RACE reads, gives a single entry per CDR3 protein. The sample lists fewer than 250,000 distinct CDR3 sequences; roughly a tenth were seen once. General study findings and limits: The authors left the SARS-CoV-2 specificity of second-wave clones peaking on day 37 unconfirmed. Some SARS-CoV-2-responding clones were already detected in memory before infection. Most CD4+ clones that shrank were in CM and EM, while CD8+ ones turned up in EMRA.

This clonotype was observed a few times. Its antigen is as yet unknown. This sequence was found in a man aged 18 to 29 who had mild COVID-19 (a few samples of this study predate the infection). Cell type and time point are not known. The chain has TRBV4-1 and TRBJ1-1; D is unresolved. The source material was PBMCs or a T cell subset sorted from them (not recorded which). CDR3 sequence (DNA): TGCGCCAGCAGCCGAGATAGCCTCGGTGAAGCTTTCTTT. Its translation is CASSRDSLGEAFF.